These 29 T cell receptor beta chains came from one sample sequenced in a study of shared clonotypes between healthy human individuals. Produced via immunoSEQ multiplex PCR; TCRdb's table is partial and in-frame only. Altogether millions of clones are present, approximately 93% being singletons, with the ten largest covering roughly 0.36%. Source material: naive CD4+ T cells from PBMCs. The subset denotes: CD45RA+ positively selected. The receptors were sampled from a man younger than 35 in good health. Some clones in this sample may be carry-over from other donors' samples.

The V call is TRBV28, the J call TRBJ1-2; maybe TRBD1 (6 bases). Germline V gene data show CDR1 as MDHEN and CDR2 as SYDVKM. Trimming removed 5 bases at V and 5 bases at J, with 12 bases between. The CDR3 runs to 13 residues. CDR3 loop: CASSRDTVYGYTF. The CDR3 nucleotides read TGTGCCAGCAGTCGGGACACAGTTTATGGCTACACCTTC.

This rearrangement joins TRBV7-2 to TRBJ2-7, with D perhaps TRBD1 (6 bases). There are 13 residues in the CDR3. Germline CDR1 SGHTA, CDR2 FQGNSA. V shed 4 bases and J shed 7 bases, with 14 bases lying between them. The CDR3 here is CASSYGFQGEQYF. The CDR3, as DNA: TGTGCCAGCAGCTACGGGTTCCAGGGGGAGCAGTACTTC.

About this clone: The sample has other DNA sequences that encode this CDR3 too. J is TRBJ2-2 and V is TRBV5-1; 7 bases fit TRBD2. Germline V lookup: CDR1 SGHRS, CDR2 YFSETQ. The CDR3 has 15 residues. V gave up 2 bases and J gave up 2 bases; unmatched junction bases: 3. The chain's CDR3 is CASSFLAGNTGELFF. The CDR3 region has the DNA TGCGCCAGCAGCTTCTTAGCGGGCAACACCGGGGAGCTGTTTTTT.

Comment on this clone: Other DNA sequences within the sample encode an identical CDR3. The V call is TRBV2, the J call TRBJ2-2; perhaps TRBD1 as D (5 bases). Deletions cut 8 bases from V and 3 bases from J, with 13 bases between. This CDR3 region has 14 residues. CDR1 is SNHLY and CDR2 is FYNNEI in the germline V gene. CDR3 coding DNA: TGTGCCAGCTCTTTAGCAGGGTACACCGGGGAGCTGTTTTTT. Amino acids: CASSLAGYTGELFF.

This sequence joins TRBV5-1 and TRBJ2-7, with D possibly called TRBD1 or TRBD2 (6 bases each). Germline CDR1 is SGHRS and CDR2 is YFSETQ. The germline V and J ends were trimmed by 5 bases and 0 bases, with 9 bases remaining between them. The CDR3 spans 13 residues. This CDR3 reads CASRGGSSYEQYF. DNA for the CDR3: TGCGCCAGCAGAGGGGGGAGCTCCTACGAGCAGTACTTC.

The chain links TRBV9 to TRBJ2-7; 7 positions match TRBD1. Germline assignment: CDR1 SGDLS and CDR2 YYNGEE. The CDR3 is made up of 15 amino acids. V shed 1 base and J 3 bases; nucleotides not matched to a gene: 7. In DNA form, the CDR3 reads TGTGCCAGCAGCGTACAGGGGGTGGCTATCTACGAGCAGTACTTC. As protein: CASSVQGVAIYEQYF.

Details on this clone: One end of the junction varies from germline; a read error may be responsible. The same CDR3 is also encoded by other DNA sequences in this sample. This sequence joins TRBV27 and TRBJ2-1, with TRBD2 identical over 9 bases. This CDR3 has 16 amino acids. CDR1 MNHEY and CDR2 SMNVEV come from the germline V gene (reference sequence). CDR3 sequence (DNA): TGTGCCAGCAGTTTATCAGGCGGGAGGGCCTATAATGAGCAGTTCTTC. Translating it yields CASSLSGGRAYNEQFF.

This chain uses TRBV6-1 with TRBJ1-1, with TRBD1 as a possible D gene (6 bases). This CDR3 contains 13 residues. With 4 bases removed from V and 7 bases from J, the gap between germline ends came to 13 bases. Per germline, CDR1 MNHNS and CDR2 SASEGT. CDR3 in amino acids: CASSATGSDEAFF. CDR3 nucleotide sequence: TGTGCCAGCAGTGCAACAGGGAGTGATGAAGCTTTCTTT.

V is TRBV4-2 and J is TRBJ2-7; maybe TRBD1 (5 bases). Germline CDR1 and CDR2: LGHNA and YNFKEQ. The V end lost 4 bases, the J end lost 2 bases, and 12 bases lay between the germline ends. There are 14 residues in the CDR3. The DNA for the CDR3 is TGTGCCAGCAGCCCAAGGGGCCGGACCTACGAGCAGTACTTC. It codes for CASSPRGRTYEQYF.

This chain links TRBV4-2 with TRBJ2-2, with D unresolved. Trimming removed 0 bases from V and 1 base from J, with 12 bases in between. Germline V CDR1 and CDR2: LGHNA, YNFKEQ. The CDR3 extends over 17 amino acids. Here the CDR3 reads CASSQDWAAGNTGELFF. The CDR3 DNA sequence: TGTGCCAGCAGCCAAGATTGGGCCGCTGGGAACACCGGGGAGCTGTTTTTT.

The table lists this clone with a count of one. DNA for the CDR3: TGTGCCAGCAGCTTAACGACAGGCCACAGACAGTACTTC. This gives the protein CASSLTTGHRQYF. The chain is built from TRBV7-9 and TRBJ2-7; perhaps TRBD1 as D (6 bases). Germline V gives CDR1 SEHNR, CDR2 FQNEAQ (reference sequence). V lost 2 bases, J lost 10 bases, and 15 bases lay in between. There are 13 residues in the CDR3.

J is TRBJ1-2 and V is TRBV9; D remains ambiguous. The germline V gene encodes CDR1 SGDLS and CDR2 YYNGEE. This CDR3 is built from 15 residues. V lost 4 bases and J 3 bases, leaving 16 bases between the germline ends. CDR3 nucleotide sequence: TGTGCCAGCAGCCGAATGGGGTCCGGCGACTATGGCTACACCTTC. It is translated as CASSRMGSGDYGYTF. Using reference TRBV9 and TRBJ1-2 for the parts outside the CDR3, the full variable domain is DSGVTQTPKHLITATGQRVTLRCSPRSGDLSVYWYQQSLDQGLQFLIQYYNGEERAKGNILERFSAQQFPDLHSELNLSSLELGDSALYFCASSRMGSGDYGYTFGSGTRLTVV.

Of note for this clone: Other nucleotide sequences in the sample specify the same CDR3. The chain combines TRBV6-5 with TRBJ1-2; D gene unclear. The germline V gene encodes CDR1 MNHEY and CDR2 SVGAGI. The CDR3 covers 13 residues. The V end lost 2 bases, the J end lost 2 bases, and 6 bases lay between the germline ends. CDR3 nucleotide sequence: TGTGCCAGCAGTTACGGCGGAAACTATGGCTACACCTTC. Translating gives CASSYGGNYGYTF.

The count of this clone is one. The J gene is TRBJ1-1, the V gene TRBV30; D might be TRBD1 (5 bases). CDR3 size: 14 residues. Germline CDR1 is GTSNPN and CDR2 is SVGIG (reference sequence). V was trimmed by 5 bases and J by 0 bases, leaving 13 bases between them. The CDR3 DNA reads as TGTGCCTGGGGGGGAGACAGCCTGAACACTGAAGCTTTCTTT. Translating it yields CAWGGDSLNTEAFF.

The chain employs TRBV7-7 and TRBJ2-5; TRBD2 matches at 10 bases. CDR3 size: 15 residues. The junction had 4 bases not matched to a gene; V was cut back by 5 bases and J by 1 base. Germline CDR1 and CDR2: SSHAT and FNYEAQ (reference sequence). CDR3 sequence (DNA): TGTGCCAGCAGCGGAACTAGCGGGGTCCAAGAGACCCAGTACTTC. Its translation is CASSGTSGVQETQYF.

This chain joins TRBV5-1 and TRBJ2-6; D unresolved. Germline loops: CDR1 SGHRS, CDR2 YFSETQ. This CDR3 contains 16 residues. With 0 bases removed from V and 0 bases from J, the gap between germline ends came to 7 bases. DNA of the CDR3: TGCGCCAGCAGCTTGGCCTATAACTCTGGGGCCAACGTCCTGACTTTC. Translating it yields CASSLAYNSGANVLTF.

The chain links TRBV4-1 to TRBJ1-1; unclear D gene. The V and J ends lost 3 bases and 0 bases respectively, with 11 bases between them. CDR1 is MGHRA, CDR2 YSYEKL, per germline. The CDR3 contains 15 residues. The CDR3 protein is CASSHREDLNTEAFF. CDR3 DNA sequence: TGCGCCAGCAGCCATAGGGAAGACCTGAACACTGAAGCTTTCTTT.

This CDR3 reads CASSSPRRADTEAFF. The CDR3 nucleotides read TGTGCCAGCAGTTCCCCCCGCAGGGCGGACACTGAAGCTTTCTTT. The J gene is TRBJ1-1, the V gene TRBV28; D is possibly TRBD1 (5 bases). CDR3 length equals 15 residues. Germline V gene lookup returns CDR1 MDHEN and CDR2 SYDVKM. V was cut by 4 bases and J by 3 bases, with 15 bases left in between. The complete variable domain, with remaining parts taken from reference TRBV28 and TRBJ1-1, reads DVKVTQSSRYLVKRTGEKVFLECVQDMDHENMFWYRQDPGLGLRLIYFSYDVKMKEKGDIPEGYSVSREKKERFSLILESASTNQTSMYLCASSSPRRADTEAFFGQGTRLTVV.

The chain employs TRBV11-3 and TRBJ2-1; TRBD2 aligns across 7 bases. From germline, CDR1 is SGHNT and CDR2 YENEEA. Trimming cost V 4 bases and J 2 bases; bases outside gene matches: 5. This CDR3 comprises 15 residues. The CDR3 DNA reads TGTGCCAGCAGCTCGGGCGGGAGCACCTACAATGAGCAGTTCTTC. The encoded protein is CASSSGGSTYNEQFF. Full variable domain (rest looked up from reference TRBV11-3 and TRBJ2-1): EAGVVQSPRYKIIEKKQPVAFWCNPISGHNTLYWYLQNLGQGPELLIRYENEEAVDDSQLPKDRFSAERLKGVDSTLKIQPAELGDSAVYLCASSSGGSTYNEQFFGPGTRLTVL.

This rearrangement joins TRBV27 to TRBJ2-7, with TRBD2 matching over 7 bases. Germline V CDR1 and CDR2: MNHEY, SMNVEV (reference sequence). V lost 3 bases and J lost 3; bases outside the gene matches: 11. This CDR3 has 16 amino acids. The chain's CDR3 is CASSLGPLADHYEQYF. CDR3 DNA sequence: TGTGCCAGCAGTTTGGGCCCGCTAGCGGATCACTACGAGCAGTACTTC.

Regarding this clone: The sample contains more than one DNA sequence encoding this CDR3. The chain joins TRBV7-9 to TRBJ2-2, with TRBD1 as a possible D gene (5 bases). This CDR3 has 13 residues. The V end was cut by 1 base, the J end by 5 bases, with 5 bases between. Germline V gene lookup returns CDR1 SEHNR and CDR2 FQNEAQ (reference sequence). The CDR3 nucleotides read TGTGCCAGCAGCTTAGAGGGGACCGGGGAGCTGTTTTTT. Protein: CASSLEGTGELFF.

The chain joins TRBV28 to TRBJ1-1, with 11 bases fitting TRBD1. Germline V gives CDR1 MDHEN, CDR2 SYDVKM. The trim removed 10 bases at V and 1 base at J, leaving 2 bases unmatched. The CDR3 length is 13 residues. CDR3 residues: CATGQGANTEAFF. CDR3 nucleotides: TGTGCCACCGGACAGGGGGCGAACACTGAAGCTTTCTTT.

Comments on this clone: Additional DNA sequences in this sample encode the identical CDR3. The chain couples TRBV7-2 to TRBJ2-7; D is perhaps TRBD2 (6 bases). CDR3 size: 14 residues. Germline V gene data show CDR1 as SGHTA and CDR2 as FQGNSA. V was clipped by 2 bases and J by 6 bases, with 14 bases between them. The CDR3: CASSLKRSGGEQYF. The CDR3 bases are TGTGCCAGCAGCTTAAAGCGTAGCGGTGGCGAGCAGTACTTC.

The V call is TRBV6-5, the J call TRBJ2-7, with TRBD1 as a possible D gene (5 bases). Germline V gene sequence: CDR1 MNHEY, CDR2 SVGAGI. Trimming took 2 bases from V and 2 from J, leaving 16 bases between them. This CDR3 spans 16 amino acids. The CDR3 reads CASSYNLRTNTYEQYF. CDR3 coding DNA: TGTGCCAGCAGTTACAATCTTAGGACAAACACCTACGAGCAGTACTTC.

The V and J genes are TRBV7-9 and TRBJ2-1; 8 positions agree with TRBD2. J was trimmed by 7 bases and V by 4 bases; bases with no gene match: 12. The CDR3 runs 16 residues. The germline CDR1 and CDR2 sequences are SEHNR and FQNEAQ (reference sequence). CDR3 bases: TGTGCCAGCAGCTCGGCCGGGACTAGAAAGGAGAATGAGCAGTTCTTC. Amino acid sequence: CASSSAGTRKENEQFF.

The chain has TRBV5-1 and TRBJ2-7; the D gene is possibly TRBD1 (7 bases). The ends were cut back, 4 bases at V and 2 bases at J, with 19 bases in the middle. From germline, CDR1 is SGHRS and CDR2 YFSETQ. The CDR3 spans 16 residues. The CDR3 sequence: CASSPGGSGTPYEQYF. The DNA for the CDR3 is TGCGCCAGCAGCCCAGGGGGGAGCGGAACTCCCTACGAGCAGTACTTC.

The chain carries TRBV9 and TRBJ1-3; perhaps TRBD1 as D (5 bases). The CDR3 is 15 amino acids. The V end was cut by 3 bases, the J end by 3 bases, with 13 bases between. Germline CDR1 SGDLS, CDR2 YYNGEE. DNA for the CDR3: TGTGCCAGCAGCGCGCCCGGGACCCTTGGAAACACCATATATTTT. Its protein is CASSAPGTLGNTIYF.

The genes are TRBV6-1 and TRBJ2-3; D possibly corresponds to TRBD1 (5 bases). V gave up 3 bases and J gave up 4 bases, with 20 bases separating them. The V gene's germline CDR1 is MNHNS and CDR2 SASEGT. The CDR3 spans 17 residues. CDR3 protein: CASSDRPTVLRADTQYF. The CDR3 DNA reads as TGTGCCAGCAGTGATCGGCCGACAGTTCTAAGAGCAGATACGCAGTATTTT.

The rearrangement joins TRBV10-1 to TRBJ2-1; D is possibly TRBD1 or TRBD2 (5 bases each). The CDR3 has 14 residues. Germline V CDR1 and CDR2: WNHNN, SYGVQD (reference sequence). Trimming took 0 bases from V and 5 from J, leaving 8 bases between them. The CDR3 protein is CASSESGPNNEQFF. CDR3 bases: TGCGCCAGCAGTGAGTCGGGACCCAACAATGAGCAGTTCTTC.